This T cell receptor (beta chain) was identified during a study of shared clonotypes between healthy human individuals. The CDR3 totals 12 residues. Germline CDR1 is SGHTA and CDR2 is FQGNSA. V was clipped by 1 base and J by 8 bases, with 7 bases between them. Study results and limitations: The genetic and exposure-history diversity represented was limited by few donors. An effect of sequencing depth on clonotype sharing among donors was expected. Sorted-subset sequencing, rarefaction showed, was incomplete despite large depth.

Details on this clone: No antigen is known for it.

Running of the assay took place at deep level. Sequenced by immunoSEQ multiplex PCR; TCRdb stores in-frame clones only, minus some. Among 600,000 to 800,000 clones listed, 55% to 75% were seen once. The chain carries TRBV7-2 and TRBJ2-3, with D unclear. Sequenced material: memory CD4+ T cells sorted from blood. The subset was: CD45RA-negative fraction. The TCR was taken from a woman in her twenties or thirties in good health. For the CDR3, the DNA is TGTGCCAGCAGCTTAGTAGTGGGTACGCAGTATTTT. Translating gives CASSLVVGTQYF. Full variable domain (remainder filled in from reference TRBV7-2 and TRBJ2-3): GAGVSQSPSNKVTEKGKDVELRCDPISGHTALYWYRQSLGQGLEFLIYFQGNSAPDKSGLPSDRFSAERTGGSVSTLTIQRTQQEDSAVYLCASSLVVGTQYFGPGTRLTVL.